Many counts were recorded for the clone carrying this TCR beta chain. TCRdb re-analysed the RT-PCR reads in MiXCR, keeping a single row per CDR3 protein. The sample shows some 850,000 distinct CDR3 sequences, around a sixth of them seen only once. CDR1 ENHRY and CDR2 SYGVKD come from the germline V gene. Deletions cut 4 bases from V and 8 bases from J, with 18 bases between. The CDR3 extends over 15 amino acids. The data stem from a study of response to subunit inactivated influenza vaccine. This specimen consisted of PBMCs from blood, obtained 5 days after vaccination. The chain couples TRBV10-3 to TRBJ2-1; D is perhaps TRBD1 (5 bases). The sequence came from a man in his forties or fifties who received an inactivated influenza vaccine. CDR3 nucleotide sequence: TGTGCCATCAGTGGGGGCTTGGGCCGCTCGGATGAGCAGTTCTTC. Protein product: CAISGGLGRSDEQFF.